A selection of T cell receptor beta chains follows, all from one sample in a study of primary melanoma T cells and metastatic recurrence. Clones were read by immunoSEQ multiplex PCR, and TCRdb kept only the in-frame ones, dropping some. The sample shows roughly 710 clones, 85% to 90% of them seen only once. Sequencing was carried out using melanoma tumor tissue. The receptors were sampled from a human donor with melanoma. The CDR3 runs from the conserved cysteine through the conserved F or W. D genes are given only for firm matches. Part of the rows lack a size; the others show once, few, many or a class for expanded clones.

J	size	length	V	D	DNA	CDR3
TRBJ1-2	NA	17	TRBV1	NA	TGCGCCAGCAGCCAAGATGCCTCCGGGGGCGCGGGCTATGGCTACACCTTC	CASSQDASGGAGYGYTF
TRBJ1-2	NA	13	TRBV14	NA	TGTGCCAGCAGCCAACCAGGACAACATGGCTACACCTTC	CASSQPGQHGYTF
TRBJ2-3	NA	14	TRBV19	NA	TGTGCCAGTAGTCCCGGATCGATCGCAGATACGCAGTATTTT	CASSPGSIADTQYF
TRBJ2-7	NA	14	TRBV11-3	NA	TGTGCCAGCAGCTTAGGCCACCAGTCAGACGAGCAGTACTTC	CASSLGHQSDEQYF
TRBJ1-6	NA	18	TRBV11-1	TRBD1	TGTGCCAGCAGCCAACACGGCCGGGACAGGGATTTTAGTTCACCCCTCCACTTT	CASSQHGRDRDFSSPLHF
TRBJ1-6	NA	13	TRBV6-8	NA	TGTGCCGCCGGGGGGAACTATAATTCACCCCTCCACTTT	CAAGGNYNSPLHF
TRBJ1-1	NA	13	TRBV29-1	NA	TGCAGCGTTCCCCTCGCAGGGTCCCTTGAAGCTTTCTTT	CSVPLAGSLEAFF
TRBJ2-4	few	15	TRBV18	TRBD1	TGTGCCAGCTCACCGGACAGGGCCGGCGGAAACATTCAGTACTTC	CASSPDRAGGNIQYF
TRBJ1-1	NA	13	TRBV29-1	NA	TGCAGCGCCTCGACAGGAACTAACACTGAAGCTTTCTTT	CSASTGTNTEAFF
TRBJ2-7	NA	14	TRBV6-8	NA	TGTGCCAGCAGTGTCGGCTACAACACCTACGAGCAGTACTTC	CASSVGYNTYEQYF
TRBJ1-4	NA	15	TRBV7-2	NA	TGTGCCAGCAGCCCCCGAGAGGGCCCTAATGAAAAACTGTTTTTT	CASSPREGPNEKLFF
TRBJ2-7	NA	13	TRBV6-8	NA	TGTGCCAGCAGTTACTCGAGCAGGTACGAGCAGTACTTC	CASSYSSRYEQYF
TRBJ1-5	few	15	TRBV15	NA	TGTGCCACCAGCAGAGTAGACCGAACGCGTCAGCCCCAGCATTTT	CATSRVDRTRQPQHF
TRBJ1-4	NA	15	TRBV6-8	TRBD1	TGTGCCAGCACCCTGGGTGGGACAGGGGGCGAAAAACTGTTTTTT	CASTLGGTGGEKLFF
TRBJ1-5	NA	18	TRBV6-8	NA	TGTGCCAGCAGTGACTCAGGGCAGGGTAGGTCTGGCAATCAGCCCCAGCATTTT	CASSDSGQGRSGNQPQHF
TRBJ2-1	NA	15	TRBV7-8	TRBD1	TGTGCCAGCAGCTTCCGGGACAGGGATTTCGATGAGCAGTTCTTC	CASSFRDRDFDEQFF
TRBJ1-4	once	15	TRBV7-2	NA	TGTGCCAGCAGCCCGGGTGGAACTGCTAATGAAAAACTGTTTTTT	CASSPGGTANEKLFF
TRBJ2-5	NA	16	TRBV6-8	NA	TGTGCCAGCAGTGTCCCCCGTAGGACCCGGGGGGAGACCCAGTACTTC	CASSVPRRTRGETQYF
TRBJ2-2	NA	17	TRBV5-1	NA	TGCGCCAGCAGCTCGGAGAGGGCAGGGAGAACGGCCGGGGAGCTGTTTTTT	CASSSERAGRTAGELFF
TRBJ1-1	few	16	TRBV28	NA	TGTGCCAGCAGTCGCATGATGAGGAGTCGGAACACTGAAGCTTTCTTT	CASSRMMRSRNTEAFF
TRBJ2-1	few	17	TRBV11-3	TRBD2	TGTGCCAGCAGCTTGGCCCAGGGCGGGGGTACTTACAATGAGCAGTTCTTC	CASSLAQGGGTYNEQFF
TRBJ2-5	NA	15	TRBV6-8	TRBD2	TGTGCCACCCGACGGGGGCGGGGGGTGGTGGAGATCCAGTACTTC	CATRRGRGVVEIQYF
TRBJ2-3	NA	13	TRBV18	NA	TGTGCCAGCTCCCGGGGGTCGGAGGATACGCAGTATTTT	CASSRGSEDTQYF
TRBJ2-7	NA	12	TRBV18	NA	TGTGCCAGCTCACCAACCTCCTACGAGCAGTACTTC	CASSPTSYEQYF
TRBJ2-1	few	15	TRBV19	NA	TGTGCCACCGAACAGGGGACTAGCTCCTACAATGAGCAGTTCTTC	CATEQGTSSYNEQFF
TRBJ1-4	NA	13	TRBV6-8	NA	TGTGCCACTTTAGACGGAACTAATGAAAAACTGTTTTTT	CATLDGTNEKLFF
TRBJ2-2	NA	17	TRBV11-3	NA	TGTGCCAGCACCCATTTGGAGGTGGGGCTGAGGGCCGGGGAGCTGTTTTTT	CASTHLEVGLRAGELFF
TRBJ1-2	NA	14	TRBV5-1	NA	TGCGCCAGCAAGTTCGGAGGGGGAACCGGTGGCTACACCTTC	CASKFGGGTGGYTF
TRBJ1-4	NA	14	TRBV15	TRBD1	TGTGCCACCAGCGCACAGGGGTATGGGGAAAAACTGTTTTTT	CATSAQGYGEKLFF